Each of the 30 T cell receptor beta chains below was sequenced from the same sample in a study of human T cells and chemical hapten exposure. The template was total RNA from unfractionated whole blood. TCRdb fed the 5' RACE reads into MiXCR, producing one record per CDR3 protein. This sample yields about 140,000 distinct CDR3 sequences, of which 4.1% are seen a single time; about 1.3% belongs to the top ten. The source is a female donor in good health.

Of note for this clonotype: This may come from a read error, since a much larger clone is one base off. The CDR3 sequence is CASTPFPEQPQHF. CDR3 bases: TGTGCCAGCACCCCATTCCCCGAGCAGCCCCAGCATTTT. The chain employs TRBV6-2 or TRBV6-3 and TRBJ1-5; D uncertain. Germline V gives CDR1 MNHEY, CDR2 SVGEGT. Trimming pared 7 bases from V and 7 bases from J, leaving 14 bases between. The CDR3 is made up of 13 amino acids.

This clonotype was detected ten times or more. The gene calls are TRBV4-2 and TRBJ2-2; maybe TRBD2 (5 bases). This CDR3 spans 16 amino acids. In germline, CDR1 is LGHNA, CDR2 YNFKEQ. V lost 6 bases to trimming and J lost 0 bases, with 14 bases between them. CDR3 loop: CASSYREASNTGELFF. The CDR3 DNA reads TGTGCCAGCAGTTATCGGGAAGCTTCGAACACCGGGGAGCTGTTTTTT.

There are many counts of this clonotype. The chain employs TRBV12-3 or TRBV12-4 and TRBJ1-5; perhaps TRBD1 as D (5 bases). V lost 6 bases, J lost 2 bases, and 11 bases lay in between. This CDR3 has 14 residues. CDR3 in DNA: TGTGCCAGCAGCGAGACAGCTGGCAATCAGCCCCAGCATTTT. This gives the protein CASSETAGNQPQHF.

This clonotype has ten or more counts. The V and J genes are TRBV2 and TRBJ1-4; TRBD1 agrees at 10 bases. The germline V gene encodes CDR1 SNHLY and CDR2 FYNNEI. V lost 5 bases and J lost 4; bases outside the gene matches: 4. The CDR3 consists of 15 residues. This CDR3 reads CASSLRTGGNEKLFF. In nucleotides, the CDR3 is TGTGCCAGCAGTCTGCGGACAGGGGGTAATGAAAAACTGTTTTTT.

The CDR3 DNA is TGTGCCAGCAGCTTCCGGACGGGATGCGACGAAAAACTGTTTTTT. Its protein is CASSFRTGCDEKLFF. The chain combines TRBV3-1 with TRBJ1-4; no reliable D call. V was shortened by 5 bases and J by 8 bases, with 18 bases between the two germline ends. This CDR3 contains 15 residues. Looked up from germline, CDR1 is LGHDT and CDR2 is YNNKEL (reference sequence).

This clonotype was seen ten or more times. In DNA, the CDR3 is TGTGCCAGCAGTTACTCAGGGGAGAATTCACCCCTCCACTTT. This encodes CASSYSGENSPLHF. The chain is built from TRBV6-2 or TRBV6-3 and TRBJ1-6, with D tentatively TRBD1 (5 bases). Trimming pared 0 bases from V and 7 bases from J, leaving 7 bases between. Germline V gene lookup returns CDR1 MNHEY and CDR2 SVGEGT. This CDR3 region has 14 residues.

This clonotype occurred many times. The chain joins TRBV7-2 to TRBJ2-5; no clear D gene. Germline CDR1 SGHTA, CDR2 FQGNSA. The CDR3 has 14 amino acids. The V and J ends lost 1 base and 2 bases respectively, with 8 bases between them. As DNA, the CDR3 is TGTGCCAGCAGCTTAGTGCACGGGCAAGAGACCCAGTACTTC. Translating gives CASSLVHGQETQYF.

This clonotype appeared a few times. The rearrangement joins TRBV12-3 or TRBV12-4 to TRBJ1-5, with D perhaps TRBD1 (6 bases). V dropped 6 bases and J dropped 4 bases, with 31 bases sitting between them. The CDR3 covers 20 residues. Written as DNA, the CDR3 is TGTGCCAGCAGCTTAAGGCCCCTGGGGCAGGGGCCGGTATTAAATCAGCCCCAGCATTTT. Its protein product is CASSLRPLGQGPVLNQPQHF.

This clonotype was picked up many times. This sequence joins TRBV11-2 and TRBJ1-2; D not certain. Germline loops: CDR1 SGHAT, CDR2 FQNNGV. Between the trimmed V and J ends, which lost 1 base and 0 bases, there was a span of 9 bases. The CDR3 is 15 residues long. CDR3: CASSLAGRANYGYTF. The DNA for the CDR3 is TGTGCCAGCAGCTTAGCAGGAAGAGCTAACTATGGCTACACCTTC.

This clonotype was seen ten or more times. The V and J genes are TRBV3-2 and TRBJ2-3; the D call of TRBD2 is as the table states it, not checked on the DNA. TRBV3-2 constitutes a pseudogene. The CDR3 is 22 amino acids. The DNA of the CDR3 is TGTGCCAGCAGCCAAGAATCACTAGCGGGGGGGCCAGCCAAGGCTTACACAGATACGCAGTATTTT. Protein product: CASSQESLAGGPAKAYTDTQYF.

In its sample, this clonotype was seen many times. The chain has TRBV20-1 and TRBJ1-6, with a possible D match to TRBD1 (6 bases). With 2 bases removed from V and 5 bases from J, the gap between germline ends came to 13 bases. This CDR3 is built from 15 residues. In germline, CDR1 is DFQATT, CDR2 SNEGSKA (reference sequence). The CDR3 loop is CSARTGTQNNSPLHF. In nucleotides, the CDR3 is TGCAGTGCTAGAACCGGGACACAGAATAATTCACCCCTCCACTTT.

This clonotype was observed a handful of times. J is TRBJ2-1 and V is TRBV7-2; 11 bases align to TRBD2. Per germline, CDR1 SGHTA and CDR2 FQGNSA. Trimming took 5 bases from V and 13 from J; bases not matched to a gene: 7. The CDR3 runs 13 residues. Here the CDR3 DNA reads TGTGCCAGCAGCCAGACCGGGACTAGCGGACAGTTCTTC. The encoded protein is CASSQTGTSGQFF.

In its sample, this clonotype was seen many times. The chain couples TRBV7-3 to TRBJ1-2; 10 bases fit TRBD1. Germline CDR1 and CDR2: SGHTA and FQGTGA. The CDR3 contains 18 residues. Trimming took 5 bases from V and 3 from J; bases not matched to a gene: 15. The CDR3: CASSPKGTGVGGYYGYTF. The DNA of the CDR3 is TGTGCCAGCAGCCCGAAAGGGACAGGGGTTGGGGGGTACTATGGCTACACCTTC. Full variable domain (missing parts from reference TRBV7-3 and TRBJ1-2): GAGVSQTPSNKVTEKGKYVELRCDPISGHTALYWYRQSLGQGPEFLIYFQGTGAADDSGLPNDRFFAVRPEGSVSTLKIQRTERGDSAVYLCASSPKGTGVGGYYGYTFGSGTRLTVV.

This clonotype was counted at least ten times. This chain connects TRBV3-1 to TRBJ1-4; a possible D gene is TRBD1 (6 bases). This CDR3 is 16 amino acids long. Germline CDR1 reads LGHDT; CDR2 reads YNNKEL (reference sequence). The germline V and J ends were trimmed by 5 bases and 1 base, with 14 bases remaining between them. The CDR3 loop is CASSSGPGETNEKLFF. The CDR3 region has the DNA TGTGCCAGCAGCTCTGGCCCAGGGGAAACTAATGAAAAACTGTTTTTT.

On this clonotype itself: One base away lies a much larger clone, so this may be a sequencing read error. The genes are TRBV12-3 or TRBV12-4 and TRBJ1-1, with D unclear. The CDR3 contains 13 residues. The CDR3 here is CGSSHRTSTEAFF. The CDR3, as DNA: TGTGGCAGCAGCCACAGAACGAGCACTGAAGCTTTCTTT.

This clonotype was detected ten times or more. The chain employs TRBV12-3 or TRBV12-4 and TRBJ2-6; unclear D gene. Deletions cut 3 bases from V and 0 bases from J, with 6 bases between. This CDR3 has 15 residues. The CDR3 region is CASSFAASGANVLTF. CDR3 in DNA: TGTGCCAGCAGTTTCGCAGCCTCTGGGGCCAACGTCCTGACTTTC.

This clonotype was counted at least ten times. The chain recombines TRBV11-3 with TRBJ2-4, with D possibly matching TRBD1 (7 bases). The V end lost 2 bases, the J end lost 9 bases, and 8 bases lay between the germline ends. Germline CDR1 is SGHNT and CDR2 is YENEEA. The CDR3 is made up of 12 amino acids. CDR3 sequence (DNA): TGTGCCAGCAGCTTACAGGGGGGCATTCAGTACTTC. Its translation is CASSLQGGIQYF.

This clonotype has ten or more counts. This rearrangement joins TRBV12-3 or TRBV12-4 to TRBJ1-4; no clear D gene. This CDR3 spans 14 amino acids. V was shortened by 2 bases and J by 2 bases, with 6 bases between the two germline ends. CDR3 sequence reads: CASSLLGTNEKLFF. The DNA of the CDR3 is TGTGCCAGCAGTTTACTAGGGACTAATGAAAAACTGTTTTTT.

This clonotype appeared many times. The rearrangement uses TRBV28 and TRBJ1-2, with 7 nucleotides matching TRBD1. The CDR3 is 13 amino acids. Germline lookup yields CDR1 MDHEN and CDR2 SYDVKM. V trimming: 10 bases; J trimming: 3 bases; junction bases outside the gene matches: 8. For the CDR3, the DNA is TGTGCCACGACAGACAGGGCGGACTATGGCTACACCTTC. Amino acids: CATTDRADYGYTF.

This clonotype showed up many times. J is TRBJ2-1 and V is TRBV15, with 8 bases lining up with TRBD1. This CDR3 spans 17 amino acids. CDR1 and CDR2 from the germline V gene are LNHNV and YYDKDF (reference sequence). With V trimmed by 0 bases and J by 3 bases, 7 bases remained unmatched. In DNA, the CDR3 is TGTGCCACCAGCAGAGATCTTAGGGGACAGGACTACAATGAGCAGTTCTTC. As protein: CATSRDLRGQDYNEQFF.

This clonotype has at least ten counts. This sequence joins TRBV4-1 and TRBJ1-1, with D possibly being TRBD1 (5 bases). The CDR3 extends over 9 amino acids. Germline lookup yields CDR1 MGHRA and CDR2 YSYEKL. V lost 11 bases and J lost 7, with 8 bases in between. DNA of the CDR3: TGCGCCGGGGCCTTTGAAGCTTTCTTT. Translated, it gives CAGAFEAFF.

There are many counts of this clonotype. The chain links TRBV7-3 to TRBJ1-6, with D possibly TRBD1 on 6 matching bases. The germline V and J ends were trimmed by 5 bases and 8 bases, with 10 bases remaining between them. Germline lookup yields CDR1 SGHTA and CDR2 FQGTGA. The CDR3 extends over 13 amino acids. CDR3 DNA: TGTGCCAGCAGCCCAGGGGTAGATTCACCCCTCCACTTT. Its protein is CASSPGVDSPLHF. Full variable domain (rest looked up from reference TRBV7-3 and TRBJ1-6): GAGVSQTPSNKVTEKGKYVELRCDPISGHTALYWYRQSLGQGPEFLIYFQGTGAADDSGLPNDRFFAVRPEGSVSTLKIQRTERGDSAVYLCASSPGVDSPLHFGNGTRLTVT.

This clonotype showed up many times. CDR3 in DNA: TGTGCCAGCAGCCAAGACGCACAACGAAGCGGGGGGGCCTGGGAGCTGTTTTTT. Protein sequence: CASSQDAQRSGGAWELFF. The chain has TRBV4-2 and TRBJ2-2, with 10 bases fitting TRBD2. The V segment lost 0 bases and the J segment 9 bases; nucleotides outside the gene matches: 13. This CDR3 has 18 amino acids. The germline V gene encodes CDR1 LGHNA and CDR2 YNFKEQ.

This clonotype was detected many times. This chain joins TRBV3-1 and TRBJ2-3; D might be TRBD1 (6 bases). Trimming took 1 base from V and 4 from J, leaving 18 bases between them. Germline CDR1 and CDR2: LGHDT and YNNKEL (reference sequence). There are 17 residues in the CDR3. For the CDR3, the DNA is TGTGCCAGCAGCCAAGGGTGGTCTGAGGGGGTGGCAGATACGCAGTATTTT. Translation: CASSQGWSEGVADTQYF.

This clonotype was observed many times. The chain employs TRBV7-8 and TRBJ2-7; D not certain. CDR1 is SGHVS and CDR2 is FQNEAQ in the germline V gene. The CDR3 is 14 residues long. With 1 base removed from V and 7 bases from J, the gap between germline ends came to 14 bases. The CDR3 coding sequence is TGTGCCAGCAGCTTAGTTGGCGCAACCATAGAGCAGTACTTC. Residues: CASSLVGATIEQYF.

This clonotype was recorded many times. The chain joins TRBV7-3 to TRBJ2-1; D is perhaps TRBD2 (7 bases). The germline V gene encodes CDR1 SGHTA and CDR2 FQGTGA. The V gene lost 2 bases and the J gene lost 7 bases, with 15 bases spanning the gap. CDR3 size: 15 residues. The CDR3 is CASSLVRGGQNEQFF. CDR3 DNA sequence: TGTGCCAGCAGCTTAGTGAGGGGGGGCCAGAATGAGCAGTTCTTC. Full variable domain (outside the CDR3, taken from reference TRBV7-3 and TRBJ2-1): GAGVSQTPSNKVTEKGKYVELRCDPISGHTALYWYRQSLGQGPEFLIYFQGTGAADDSGLPNDRFFAVRPEGSVSTLKIQRTERGDSAVYLCASSLVRGGQNEQFFGPGTRLTVL.

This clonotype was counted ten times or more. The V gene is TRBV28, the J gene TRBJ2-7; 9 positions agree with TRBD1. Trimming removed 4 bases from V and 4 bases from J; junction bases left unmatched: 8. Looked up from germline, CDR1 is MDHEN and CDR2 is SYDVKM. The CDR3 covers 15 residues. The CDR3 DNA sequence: TGTGCCAGCAGTTACTCGACAGGGGGGGGGTACGAGCAGTACTTC. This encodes CASSYSTGGGYEQYF.

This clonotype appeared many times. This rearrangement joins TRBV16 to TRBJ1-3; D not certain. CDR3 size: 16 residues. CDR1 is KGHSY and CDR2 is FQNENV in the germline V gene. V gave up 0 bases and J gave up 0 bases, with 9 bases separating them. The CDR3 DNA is TGTGCCAGCAGCCAATCTCGTGTAAGCTCTGGAAACACCATATATTTT. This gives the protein CASSQSRVSSGNTIYF.

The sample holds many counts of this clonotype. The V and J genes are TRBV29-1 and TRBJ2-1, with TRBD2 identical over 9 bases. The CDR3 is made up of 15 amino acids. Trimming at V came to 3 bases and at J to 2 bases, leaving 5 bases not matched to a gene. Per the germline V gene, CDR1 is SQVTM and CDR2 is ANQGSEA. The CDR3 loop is CSVDGLAGTYNEQFF. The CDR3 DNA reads TGCAGCGTTGATGGCCTAGCGGGGACCTACAATGAGCAGTTCTTC.

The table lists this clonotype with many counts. The CDR3 loop is CASSFLDITNNEQFF. The CDR3, as DNA: TGTGCCAGCAGTTTTTTGGACATAACCAACAATGAGCAGTTCTTC. This chain uses TRBV27 with TRBJ2-1; the D gene is possibly TRBD1 (5 bases). Trimming removed 3 bases from V and 5 bases from J, with 14 bases in between. The CDR3 is made up of 15 amino acids. CDR1 and CDR2 (germline): MNHEY, SMNVEV (reference sequence).